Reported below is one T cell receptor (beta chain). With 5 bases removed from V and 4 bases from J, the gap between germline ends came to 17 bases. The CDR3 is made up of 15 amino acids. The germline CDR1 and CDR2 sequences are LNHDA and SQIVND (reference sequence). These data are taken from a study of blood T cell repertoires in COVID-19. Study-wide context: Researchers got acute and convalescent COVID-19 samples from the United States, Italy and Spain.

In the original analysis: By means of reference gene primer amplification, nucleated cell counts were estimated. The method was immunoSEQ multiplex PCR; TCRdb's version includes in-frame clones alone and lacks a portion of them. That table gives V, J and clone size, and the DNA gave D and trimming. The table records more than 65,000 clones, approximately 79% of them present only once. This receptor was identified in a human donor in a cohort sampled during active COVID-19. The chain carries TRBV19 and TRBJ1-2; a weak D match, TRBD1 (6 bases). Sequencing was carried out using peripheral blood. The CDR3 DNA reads TGTGCCAGTAGTTCTAACCAGGGGCTTAGCTATGGCTACACCTTC. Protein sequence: CASSSNQGLSYGYTF.